This T cell receptor (beta chain) was sequenced for a study of blood T cell repertoires in COVID-19 (dated by TCRdb to about 2020). In the study overall: Collaborator samples came from the United States, Italy and Spain and covered acute and convalescent phases of COVID-19. The material from the prospective study consisted of cDNA or gDNA derived from T cells, B-cell-depleted T cells, or PBMCs. Subjects who had been exposed to COVID-19, were actively infected with it, or had recovered from it provided the deeply sampled blood TCRbeta repertoires that made up the dataset. A freely available public database, intended as a resource for researchers studying the immune response to SARS-CoV-2, is where the repertoires were released. Samples were obtained from the ongoing ImmuneRACE study (first 160 participants) and from about 1,300 subjects provided by 6 global collaborators. A de-identified subject ID, COVID-19 status, age in years and sex were almost always included in the sample metadata. Where available, HLA class I and class II types were obtained from metadata supplied by the sample provider rather than from assay-based typing.

Each collaborating institution followed its own protocols to collect whole blood in K2EDTA tubes. For TCRbeta analysis, collaborator samples were shipped as frozen whole blood, as isolated PBMCs, or as DNA extracted from either sample type. The germline V gene specifies ENHRY as CDR1 and SYGVKD as CDR2. From the cysteine up to the phenylalanine, the CDR3 has a length of 14 residues. Of all the DNA, just the CDR3 is kept, 42 bases in frame from base 1. V is clipped by 1 base and J by 3 bases, and the sequence between their germline boundaries is 9 bases long. About this clone: Its antigen is still unknown. Base qualities are not at hand, and no much larger clone is one base apart.

Study-wide conclusions, independent of this receptor: How much clinical and demographic metadata was included differed by source and by participant, and the metadata was provided uncurated.

TCRbeta CDR3 regions were amplified from genomic DNA by means of the immunoSEQ Assay, a bias-controlled multiplex PCR. On the study's bioinformatics: The number of nucleated cells in each sample was estimated from the amplification of reference gene primers within the assay. To quantify the absolute abundance of each unique TCRbeta CDR3 rearrangement, sequence reads were collapsed and filtered. For each sample, productive Simpson clonality was calculated as the square root of Simpson's diversity index over productive rearrangements. TCRdb took this table from immuneACCESS and kept in-frame rearrangements with V and J called. Such tables lack part of the clones; where checked against another copy, unresolved V genes explain under half of the gap, and the rest is unexplained. V and J calls and clone size are copied from that table; D and trimming were computed from the DNA. Within this sample are 45,000 to 50,000 clones, with about 85% of them counted one time only. Over 4.5% of the sample belongs to the ten largest clones.

The sequence was obtained from a woman aged 60-75 years with acute or convalescent COVID-19. Sequenced material: peripheral blood. The rearrangement joined TRBV10-3 to TRBJ1-1, and perhaps TRBD1 as D gene, on 5 matching bases. DNA sequence: TGTGCCATCAGTGAGTTCGTCAGGGACACTGAAGCTTTCTTT. It translates to CAISEFVRDTEAFF.